The rows below give T cell receptor beta chains drawn from one sample of a study of cytomegalovirus exposure and HLA in healthy donors. TCRdb's table, derived via immunoSEQ multiplex PCR, lists solely in-frame clones and lacks some. The data contain 190,000 or so clones, 75% to 85% of them singletons. Sequencing input: PBMCs. These receptors were taken from a male donor in good health and CMV-seropositive. CDR3s include the opening cysteine and the closing phenylalanine or tryptophan. D genes are given only for firm matches. Not all rows give a size; the values are once, few, many and, for expanded clones, a class.

.,TRBJ2-5,.,TRBV5-5,CASSLFGTLETQYF,TGTGCCAGCAGCTTGTTCGGGACTTTAGAGACCCAGTACTTC
.,TRBJ2-7,TRBD1,TRBV5-4,CASSPTGGSTYEQYF,TGTGCCAGCAGCCCGACAGGGGGTTCAACCTACGAGCAGTACTTC
.,TRBJ1-6,.,TRBV28,CASSSPGPNSPLHF,TGTGCCAGCAGCTCGCCTGGCCCCAATTCACCCCTCCACTTT
.,TRBJ2-3,TRBD2,TRBV7-3,CASSPVGGGGAGDTQYF,TGTGCCAGCAGCCCCGTTGGGGGCGGGGGGGCGGGAGATACGCAGTATTTT
few,TRBJ2-1,.,TRBV5-5,CASSLTGYNEQFF,TGTGCCAGCAGCTTAACAGGTTACAATGAGCAGTTCTTC
.,TRBJ2-1,.,TRBV9,CASSGMTGGSYNEQFF,TGTGCCAGCAGCGGGATGACAGGTGGTTCCTACAATGAGCAGTTCTTC
.,TRBJ2-1,TRBD2,TRBV9,CASSVPALALDEQFF,TGTGCCAGCAGCGTGCCGGCACTAGCGTTGGATGAGCAGTTCTTC
once,TRBJ2-7,TRBD2,TRBV6-1,CASTYGPGGNEQYF,TGTGCCAGCACCTACGGTCCGGGGGGAAACGAGCAGTACTTC
.,TRBJ2-4,TRBD1,TRBV19,CASTSRIGTGGLLQYF,TGTGCCAGTACCTCCCGGATTGGGACAGGTGGGCTACTTCAGTACTTC
.,TRBJ1-2,.,TRBV19,CASSISPGDGYTF,TGTGCCAGTAGTATCTCCCCAGGGGATGGCTACACCTTC
.,TRBJ2-5,TRBD2,TRBV25-1,CASSSGLAGVETQYF,TGTGCCAGCAGTTCGGGACTAGCGGGAGTAGAGACCCAGTACTTC
.,TRBJ2-5,TRBD2,TRBV4-1,CASSQVASGAETQYF,TGCGCCAGCAGCCAAGTTGCCAGCGGGGCGGAGACCCAGTACTTC
.,TRBJ1-4,.,TRBV7-2,CASSLASGLGNEKLFF,TGTGCCAGCAGCTTAGCGTCCGGACTCGGGAATGAAAAACTGTTTTTT
.,TRBJ2-1,.,TRBV9,CASSVGPDRNNEQFF,TGTGCCAGCAGCGTAGGTCCGGACAGAAACAATGAGCAGTTCTTC
once,TRBJ2-5,.,TRBV7-9,CASARGTQETQYF,TGTGCCAGCGCGCGGGGTACTCAAGAGACCCAGTACTTC
.,TRBJ1-4,.,TRBV5-1,CASSLGANEKLFF,TGCGCCAGCAGCTTGGGGGCGAATGAAAAACTGTTTTTT
.,TRBJ1-5,TRBD1,TRBV13,CASSEQGNQPQHF,TGTGCCAGCAGCGAACAGGGGAATCAGCCCCAGCATTTT
once,TRBJ2-6,.,TRBV11-2,CASSVSYSGANVLTF,TGTGCCAGCAGCGTGAGTTACTCTGGGGCCAACGTCCTGACTTTC
few,TRBJ1-6,TRBD1,TRBV5-6,CASSAGDRGNSPLHF,TGTGCCAGCAGCGCGGGGGACAGGGGTAATTCACCCCTCCACTTT
few,TRBJ1-1,.,TRBV6-5,CASSYSGGKSGEAFF,TGTGCCAGCAGTTACTCGGGGGGAAAATCGGGTGAAGCTTTCTTT
.,TRBJ2-5,.,TRBV7-6,CASVGETQYF,TGTGCCAGCGTCGGAGAGACCCAGTACTTC
.,TRBJ1-4,.,TRBV7-2,CASSLDYGKLFF,TGTGCCAGCAGCTTAGACTATGGGAAACTGTTTTTT
.,TRBJ2-3,TRBD2,TRBV5-4,CASSPGVSGGTDTQYF,TGTGCCAGCAGCCCTGGGGTTAGCGGGGGCACAGATACGCAGTATTTT
once,TRBJ2-7,.,TRBV6-5,CASALIGRVGDEQYF,TGTGCCAGCGCCCTTATAGGCAGGGTTGGGGACGAGCAGTACTTC
.,TRBJ1-3,.,TRBV6-5,CASSFNREGNTIYF,TGTGCCAGCAGTTTCAACAGGGAGGGAAACACCATATATTTT
.,TRBJ1-1,.,TRBV11-1,CASSLNGRRRNFEAFF,TGTGCCAGCAGCTTGAATGGACGACGGAGGAACTTCGAAGCTTTCTTT